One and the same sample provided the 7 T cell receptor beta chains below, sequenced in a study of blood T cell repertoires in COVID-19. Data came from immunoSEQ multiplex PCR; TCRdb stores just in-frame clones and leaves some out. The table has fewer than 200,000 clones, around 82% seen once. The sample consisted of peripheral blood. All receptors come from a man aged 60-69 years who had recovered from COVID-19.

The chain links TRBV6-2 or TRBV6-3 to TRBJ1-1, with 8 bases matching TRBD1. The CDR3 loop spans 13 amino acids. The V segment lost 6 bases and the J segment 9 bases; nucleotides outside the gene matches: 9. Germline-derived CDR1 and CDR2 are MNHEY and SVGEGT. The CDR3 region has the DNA TGTGCCAGCAGCCTAACGGACAGGGAAAAAGCTTTCTTT. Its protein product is CASSLTDREKAFF.

CDR3 DNA: TGTGCCAGCAGCAACAGTGGAGAAGCTTTCTTT. It specifies CASSNSGEAFF. The chain uses TRBV12-3 or TRBV12-4 and TRBJ1-1; D not resolved. This CDR3 has 11 residues. V was clipped by 6 bases and J by 8 bases, with 10 bases between them.

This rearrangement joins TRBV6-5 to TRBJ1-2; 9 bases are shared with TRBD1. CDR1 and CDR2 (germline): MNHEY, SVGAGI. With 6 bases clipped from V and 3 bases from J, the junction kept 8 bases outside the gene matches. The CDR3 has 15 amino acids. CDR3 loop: CASRVTGGRDYGYTF. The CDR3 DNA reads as TGTGCCAGCAGGGTAACAGGGGGCAGGGACTATGGCTACACCTTC.

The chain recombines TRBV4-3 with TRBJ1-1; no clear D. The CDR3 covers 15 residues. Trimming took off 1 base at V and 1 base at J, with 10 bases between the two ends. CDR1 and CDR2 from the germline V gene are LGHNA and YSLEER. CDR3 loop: CASSQARASNTEAFF. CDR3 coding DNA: TGCGCCAGCAGCCAAGCGCGGGCTTCGAACACTGAAGCTTTCTTT.

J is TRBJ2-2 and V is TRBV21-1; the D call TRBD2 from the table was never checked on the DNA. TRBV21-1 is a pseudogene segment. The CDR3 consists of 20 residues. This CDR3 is CASSKGGTSGSNGRTGELFF. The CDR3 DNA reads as TGTGCCAGCAGCAAAGGGGGGACTAGCGGTTCCAATGGTCGTACCGGGGAGCTGTTTTTT.

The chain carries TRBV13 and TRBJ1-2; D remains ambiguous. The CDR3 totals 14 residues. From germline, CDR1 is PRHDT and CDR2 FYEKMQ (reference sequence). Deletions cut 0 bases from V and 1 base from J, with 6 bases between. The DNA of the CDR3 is TGTGCCAGCAGCTTAGGACAGAATAACTATGGCTACACCTTC. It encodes CASSLGQNNYGYTF.

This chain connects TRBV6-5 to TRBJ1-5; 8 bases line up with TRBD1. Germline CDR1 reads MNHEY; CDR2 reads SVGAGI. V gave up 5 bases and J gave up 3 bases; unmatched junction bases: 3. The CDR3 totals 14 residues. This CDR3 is CASSNRGNNQPQHF. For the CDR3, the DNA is TGTGCCAGCAGTAACAGGGGGAACAATCAGCCCCAGCATTTT.